These 11 T cell receptor beta chains were sequenced from one sample in a study of cytomegalovirus exposure and HLA in healthy donors. The data were produced by immunoSEQ multiplex PCR, yet TCRdb's version contains in-frame clones alone and is incomplete. Of over 200,000 clones listed, around 88% were seen once; the top ten hold 2.5% to 3.5%. Sequencing input: PBMCs. These receptors were collected from a woman aged 18-29 years in good health and CMV-seronegative.

V and J are TRBV29-1 and TRBJ2-2, with TRBD2 matching over 10 bases. CDR3 length: 17 amino acids. Germline loops: CDR1 SQVTM, CDR2 ANQGSEA. V shed 7 bases and J 2 bases; nucleotides not matched to a gene: 13. The CDR3 bases are TGCAGCGCCCACCGAGAGACTAGCGGGCTTAACACCGGGGAGCTGTTTTTT. It encodes CSAHRETSGLNTGELFF.

The rearrangement links TRBV5-1 to TRBJ2-5, with D perhaps TRBD2 (6 bases). In germline, CDR1 is SGHRS, CDR2 YFSETQ. This CDR3 is built from 17 residues. Trimming removed 4 bases at V and 0 bases at J, with 19 bases between. CDR3 DNA: TGCGCCAGCAGCCCCACCGGACTACTCGAGTACCAAGAGACCCAGTACTTC. Protein: CASSPTGLLEYQETQYF.

The chain combines TRBV20-1 with TRBJ2-3, with unresolved D. V was pared by 4 bases and J by 2 bases, with 4 bases between. Germline loops: CDR1 DFQATT, CDR2 SNEGSKA (reference sequence). The CDR3 contains 11 residues. CDR3 nucleotide sequence: TGCAGTGCTACTCTCACAGATACGCAGTATTTT. Translated: CSATLTDTQYF.

This clone appeared once. V and J are TRBV5-4 and TRBJ2-5, with 7 positions matching TRBD1. CDR1 and CDR2 (germline): SGHNT, YYREEE (reference sequence). Trimming at V came to 0 bases and at J to 7 bases, leaving 6 bases not matched to a gene. The CDR3 extends over 14 amino acids. The CDR3 spells CASSLGQGRGTQYF. In nucleotides, the CDR3 is TGTGCCAGCAGCTTGGGACAGGGCCGGGGGACCCAGTACTTC.

V is TRBV5-1 and J is TRBJ2-6; 7 bases match TRBD2. V was pared by 5 bases and J by 1 base, with 15 bases of the junction left unmatched. The CDR3 is 19 residues long. The germline CDR1 and CDR2 sequences are SGHRS and YFSETQ. DNA of the CDR3: TGCGCCAGCAGACTAACGTCGGGAGGTTATGGGTCTGGGGCCAACGTCCTGACTTTC. Its translation is CASRLTSGGYGSGANVLTF. The full variable domain, rest sourced from reference TRBV5-1 and TRBJ2-6, is KAGVTQTPRYLIKTRGQQVTLSCSPISGHRSVSWYQQTPGQGLQFLFEYFSETQRNKGNFPGRFSGRQFSNSRSEMNVSTLELGDSALYLCASRLTSGGYGSGANVLTFGAGSRLTVL.

V usage is TRBV7-2 and J usage is TRBJ2-7, with D hard to call. Germline lookup yields CDR1 SGHTA and CDR2 FQGNSA. V lost 1 base and J lost 4, with 8 bases in between. The CDR3 totals 13 residues. The CDR3 sequence is CASSLEQQYEQYF. The CDR3 nucleotides read TGTGCCAGCAGCTTAGAACAGCAGTACGAGCAGTACTTC.

The chain combines TRBV7-9 with TRBJ2-2, with 14 bases identical to TRBD2. The CDR3 is 16 residues long. Germline values: CDR1 SEHNR, CDR2 FQNEAQ (reference sequence). The ends lost 4 bases at V and 4 bases at J; junction bases unmatched: 2. The CDR3 coding sequence is TGTGCCAGCAGCTCAGGGACTAGCGGGAGCACCGGGGAGCTGTTTTTT. This translates into CASSSGTSGSTGELFF.

The chain has TRBV7-2 and TRBJ1-4; D is undetermined. Deletions cut 0 bases from V and 11 bases from J, with 7 bases between. This CDR3 has 12 amino acids. Germline CDR1 and CDR2: SGHTA and FQGNSA. CDR3 sequence (DNA): TGTGCCAGCAGCTTAGCAGGGAGGAAACTGTTTTTT. As protein: CASSLAGRKLFF.

The rearrangement joins TRBV5-6 to TRBJ2-1; 7 positions agree with TRBD2. The V gene end was trimmed by 3 bases and the J gene end by 4 bases; junction bases not matched to a gene: 10. The CDR3 extends over 16 amino acids. Germline V gene lookup returns CDR1 SGHDT and CDR2 YYEEEE. CDR3 sequence (DNA): TGTGCCAGCAGCTCGGAGGGGCTAGCGGTTTACAATGAGCAGTTCTTC. Its protein is CASSSEGLAVYNEQFF.

Remarks on this clone: One junction end does not reproduce the germline sequence, and a read error may be involved. Here the CDR3 reads CASSLGTGRYEQYF. DNA for the CDR3: TGTGCTAGCAGCTTAGGGACAGGTCGCTACGAGCAGTACTTC. The chain uses TRBV7-7 and TRBJ2-7; 8 nucleotides agree with TRBD1. Germline loops: CDR1 SSHAT, CDR2 FNYEAQ (reference sequence). This CDR3 region has 14 residues. Together with reference TRBV7-7 and TRBJ2-7, the CDR3 gives the full variable domain: GAGVSQSPRYKVTKRGQDVTLRCDPISSHATLYWYQQALGQGPEFLTYFNYEAQPDKSGLPSDRFSAERPEGSISTLTIQRTEQRDSAMYRCASSLGTGRYEQYFGPGTRLTVT.

This clone was recorded many times. The chain recombines TRBV2 with TRBJ2-7; 8 bases align to TRBD1. The germline CDR1 and CDR2 sequences are SNHLY and FYNNEI. J lost 0 bases, V lost 5 bases, and 6 bases had no gene match. The CDR3 totals 15 residues. The CDR3 DNA follows: TGTGCCAGCAGTCCGAAAGGGACAGGCTCCTACGAGCAGTACTTC. It codes for CASSPKGTGSYEQYF.